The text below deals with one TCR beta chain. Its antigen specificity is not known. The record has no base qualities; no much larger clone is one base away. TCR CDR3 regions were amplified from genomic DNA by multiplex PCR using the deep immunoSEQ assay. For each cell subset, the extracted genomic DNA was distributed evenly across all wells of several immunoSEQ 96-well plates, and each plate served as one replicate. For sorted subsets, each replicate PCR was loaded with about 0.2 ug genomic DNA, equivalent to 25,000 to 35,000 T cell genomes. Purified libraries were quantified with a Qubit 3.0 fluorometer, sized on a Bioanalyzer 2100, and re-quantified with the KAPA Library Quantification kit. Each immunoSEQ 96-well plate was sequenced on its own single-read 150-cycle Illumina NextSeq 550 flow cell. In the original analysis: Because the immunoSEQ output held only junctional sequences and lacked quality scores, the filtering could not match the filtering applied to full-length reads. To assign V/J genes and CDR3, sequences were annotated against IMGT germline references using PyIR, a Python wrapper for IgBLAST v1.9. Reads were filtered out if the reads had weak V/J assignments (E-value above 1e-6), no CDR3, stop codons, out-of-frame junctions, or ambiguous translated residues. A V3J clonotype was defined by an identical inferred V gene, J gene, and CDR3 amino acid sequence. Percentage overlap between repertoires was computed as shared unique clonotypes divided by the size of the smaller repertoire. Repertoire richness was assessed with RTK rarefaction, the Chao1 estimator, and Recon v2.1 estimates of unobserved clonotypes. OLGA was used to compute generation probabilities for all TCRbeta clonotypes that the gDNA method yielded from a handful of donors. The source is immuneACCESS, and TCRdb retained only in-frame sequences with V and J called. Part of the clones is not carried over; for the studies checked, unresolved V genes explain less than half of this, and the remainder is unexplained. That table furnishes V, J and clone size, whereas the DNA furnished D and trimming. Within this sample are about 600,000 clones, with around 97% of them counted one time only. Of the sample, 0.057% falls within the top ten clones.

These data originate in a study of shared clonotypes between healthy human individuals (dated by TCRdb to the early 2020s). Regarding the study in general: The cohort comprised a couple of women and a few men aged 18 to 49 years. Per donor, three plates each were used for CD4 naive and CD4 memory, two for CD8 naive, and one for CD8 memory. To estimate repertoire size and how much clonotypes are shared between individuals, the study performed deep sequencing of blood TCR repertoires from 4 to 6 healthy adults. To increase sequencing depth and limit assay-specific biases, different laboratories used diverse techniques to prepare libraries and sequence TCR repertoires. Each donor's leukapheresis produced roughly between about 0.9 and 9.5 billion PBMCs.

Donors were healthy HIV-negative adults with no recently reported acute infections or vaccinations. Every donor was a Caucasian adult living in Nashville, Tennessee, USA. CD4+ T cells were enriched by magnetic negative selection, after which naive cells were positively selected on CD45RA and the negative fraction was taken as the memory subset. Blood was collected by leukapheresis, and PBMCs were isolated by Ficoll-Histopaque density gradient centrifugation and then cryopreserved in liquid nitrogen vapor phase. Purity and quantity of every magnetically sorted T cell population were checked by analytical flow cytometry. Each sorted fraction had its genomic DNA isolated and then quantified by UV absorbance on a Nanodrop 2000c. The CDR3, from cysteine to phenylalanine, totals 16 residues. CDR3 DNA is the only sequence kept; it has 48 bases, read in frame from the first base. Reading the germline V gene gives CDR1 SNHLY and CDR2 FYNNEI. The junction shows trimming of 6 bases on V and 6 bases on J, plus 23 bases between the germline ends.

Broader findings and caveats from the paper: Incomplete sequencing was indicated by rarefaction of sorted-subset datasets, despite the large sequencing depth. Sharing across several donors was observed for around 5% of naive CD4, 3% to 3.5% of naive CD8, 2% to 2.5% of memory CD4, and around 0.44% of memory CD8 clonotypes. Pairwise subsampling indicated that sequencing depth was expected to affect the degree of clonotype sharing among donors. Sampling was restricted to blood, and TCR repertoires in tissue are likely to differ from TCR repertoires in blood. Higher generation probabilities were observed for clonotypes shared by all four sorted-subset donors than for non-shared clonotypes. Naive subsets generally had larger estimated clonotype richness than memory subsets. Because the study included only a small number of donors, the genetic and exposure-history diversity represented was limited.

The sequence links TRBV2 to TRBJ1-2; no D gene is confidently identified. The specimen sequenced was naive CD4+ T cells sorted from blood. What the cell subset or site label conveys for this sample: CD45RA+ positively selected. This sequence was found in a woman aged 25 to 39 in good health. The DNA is TGTGCCAGCAGCGTCCCCCGCGGGGTGAAATCGGATGGCTACACCTTC. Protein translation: CASSVPRGVKSDGYTF. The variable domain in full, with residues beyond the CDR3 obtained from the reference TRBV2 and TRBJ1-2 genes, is EPEVTQTPSHQVTQMGQEVILRCVPISNHLYFYWYRQILGQKVEFLVSFYNNEISEKSEIFDDQFSVERPDGSNFTLKIRSTKLEDSAMYFCASSVPRGVKSDGYTFGSGTRLTVV.